One sample yielded the 14 T cell receptor beta chains listed below, sequenced in a study of sequential checkpoint blockade in melanoma. Treatment given: randomized to nivolumab then ipilimumab (arm A) or the reverse (arm B). Only in-frame clones appear in the TCRdb table, and some are missing; sequencing was by immunoSEQ multiplex PCR. The table has some 13,000 clones, 60% to 80% seen once. The sample here was CD8+ T cells sorted from blood (inferred from file names), taken from a patient given nivolumab and ipilimumab in sequence. These receptor sequences come from a human donor with melanoma.

V gene TRBV14 combines with J gene TRBJ2-1; 13 bases line up with TRBD2. Germline V lookup: CDR1 SGHDN, CDR2 FVKESK. V trimming: 6 bases; J trimming: 2 bases; junction bases outside the gene matches: 1. This CDR3 contains 15 residues. CDR3: CASSGLAGAYNEQFF. DNA for the CDR3: TGTGCCAGCAGTGGACTAGCGGGGGCCTACAATGAGCAGTTCTTC. The full variable domain, its missing parts supplied by reference TRBV14 and TRBJ2-1, is EAGVTQFPSHSVIEKGQTVTLRCDPISGHDNLYWYRRVMGKEIKFLLHFVKESKQDESGMPNNRFLAERTGGTYSTLKVQPAELEDSGVYFCASSGLAGAYNEQFFGPGTRLTVL.

J is TRBJ2-7 and V is TRBV7-8; 9 bases are a match to TRBD2. V lost 5 bases to trimming and J lost 1 base; unmatched junction nucleotides: 3. CDR3 length: 14 residues. Germline assignment: CDR1 SGHVS and CDR2 FQNEAQ. In DNA form, the CDR3 reads TGTGCCAGCAGCCAAGCGGGAGGTTCCTACGAGCAGTACTTC. The encoded protein is CASSQAGGSYEQYF.

The V call is TRBV27, the J call TRBJ1-6; D possibly corresponds to TRBD1 (5 bases). This CDR3 has 14 residues. V was shortened by 6 bases and J by 6 bases, with 12 bases between the two germline ends. In germline, CDR1 is MNHEY, CDR2 SMNVEV (reference sequence). CDR3 sequence: CASREGNGNSPLHF. The CDR3 DNA follows: TGTGCCAGCAGGGAGGGGAACGGTAATTCACCCCTCCACTTT.

The gene calls are TRBV4-2 and TRBJ2-7, with 11 positions matching TRBD2. Germline loops: CDR1 LGHNA, CDR2 YNFKEQ. V was clipped by 1 base and J by 2 bases; unmatched bases: 4. CDR3 length: 16 amino acids. In DNA, the CDR3 is TGTGCCAGCAGCCAAGCCATAGCGGGAGGGCCCTACGAGCAGTACTTC. This codes for CASSQAIAGGPYEQYF.

Written as DNA, the CDR3 is TGTGCCAGCAAACAGATAGACAGGGACTACGAGCAGTACTTC. Translating gives CASKQIDRDYEQYF. The rearrangement joins TRBV7-9 to TRBJ2-7; 7 bases line up with TRBD1. Germline values: CDR1 SEHNR, CDR2 FQNEAQ (reference sequence). The CDR3 loop spans 14 amino acids. V gave up 7 bases and J gave up 3 bases; unmatched junction bases: 9.

This chain connects TRBV19 to TRBJ1-5; D may be TRBD1 (5 bases). CDR3 length: 15 amino acids. Trimming shortened V by 5 bases and J by 0 bases, and 11 bases separated the two germline ends. Germline assignment: CDR1 LNHDA and CDR2 SQIVND (reference sequence). The DNA of the CDR3 is TGTGCCAGTAGTGACCGGGACTATAGCAATCAGCCCCAGCATTTT. It codes for CASSDRDYSNQPQHF.

The CDR3 loop reads CASSWGGDNEQFF. CDR3 DNA: TGTGCCAGCAGTTGGGGGGGGGACAATGAGCAGTTCTTC. The V gene is TRBV27, the J gene TRBJ2-1; 7 bases are a match to TRBD2. This CDR3 contains 13 residues. Germline V CDR1 and CDR2: MNHEY, SMNVEV (reference sequence). V lost 4 bases and J lost 5; bases outside the gene matches: 2.

V and J are TRBV5-8 and TRBJ2-6; 8 positions match TRBD1. CDR3 size: 18 residues. Germline assignment: CDR1 SGHTS and CDR2 YDEGEE. The junction had 7 bases not matched to a gene; V was cut back by 2 bases and J by 0 bases. In DNA form, the CDR3 reads TGTGCCAGCAGCTTTAGGACAGGGAGTTACTCTGGGGCCAACGTCCTGACTTTC. It is translated as CASSFRTGSYSGANVLTF.

The chain has TRBV4-2 and TRBJ1-5, with TRBD1 matching 7 bases. This CDR3 comprises 15 residues. Trimming cost V 5 bases and J 4 bases; bases outside gene matches: 8. Germline CDR1 and CDR2: LGHNA and YNFKEQ. The CDR3 loop is CASSLLGGLNQPQHF. For the CDR3, the DNA is TGTGCCAGCAGCTTACTAGGGGGCCTTAATCAGCCCCAGCATTTT.

The chain recombines TRBV6-5 with TRBJ1-1; D remains unclear. Germline loops: CDR1 MNHEY, CDR2 SVGAGI. CDR3 length: 13 amino acids. Trimming removed 2 bases at V and 1 base at J, with 5 bases between. CDR3 loop: CASSYPGNTEAFF. CDR3 bases: TGTGCCAGCAGTTACCCAGGGAACACTGAAGCTTTCTTT.

This clone showed up just once. The chain is built from TRBV29-1 and TRBJ2-3; the D gene is possibly TRBD2 (6 bases). Per the germline V gene, CDR1 is SQVTM and CDR2 is ANQGSEA. This CDR3 is 16 amino acids long. Trimming stripped 7 bases from V and 1 base from J, with 21 bases between. Here the CDR3 DNA reads TGCAGCGCCATAGTGAGACATAGCGGTGGCACAGATACGCAGTATTTT. Protein product: CSAIVRHSGGTDTQYF.

The V gene is TRBV21-1, the J gene TRBJ2-3; no check of the table's D call, TRBD2, against the DNA was made. TRBV21-1 is a pseudogene. The CDR3 has 12 amino acids. CDR3 in amino acids: CASSVLSDTQYF. As DNA, the CDR3 is TGTGCCAGCAGCGTCCTTTCAGATACGCAGTATTTT.

The chain recombines TRBV19 with TRBJ2-1; TRBD2 aligns across 11 bases. CDR3 length: 14 residues. The germline V gene has CDR1 LNHDA and CDR2 SQIVND (reference sequence). After removal of 8 bases from V and 4 bases from J, the junction contained 4 bases not matched to a gene. In nucleotides, the CDR3 is TGTGCCAGTTTAGCGGGGGGGCCGTACAATGAGCAGTTCTTC. It yields the protein CASLAGGPYNEQFF. Complete variable domain (other parts from reference TRBV19 and TRBJ2-1): DGGITQSPKYLFRKEGQNVTLSCEQNLNHDAMYWYRQDPGQGLRLIYYSQIVNDFQKGDIAEGYSVSREKKESFPLTVTSAQKNPTAFYLCASLAGGPYNEQFFGPGTRLTVL.

The chain couples TRBV28 to TRBJ2-1; D may be TRBD1 (6 bases). Germline V gene sequence: CDR1 MDHEN, CDR2 SYDVKM. Trimming removed 4 bases at V and 4 bases at J, with 17 bases between. The CDR3 is 16 residues long. The CDR3 DNA follows: TGTGCCAGCAGTTCGAGGACAGTCGAGCGGTACAATGAGCAGTTCTTC. Amino acid sequence: CASSSRTVERYNEQFF.